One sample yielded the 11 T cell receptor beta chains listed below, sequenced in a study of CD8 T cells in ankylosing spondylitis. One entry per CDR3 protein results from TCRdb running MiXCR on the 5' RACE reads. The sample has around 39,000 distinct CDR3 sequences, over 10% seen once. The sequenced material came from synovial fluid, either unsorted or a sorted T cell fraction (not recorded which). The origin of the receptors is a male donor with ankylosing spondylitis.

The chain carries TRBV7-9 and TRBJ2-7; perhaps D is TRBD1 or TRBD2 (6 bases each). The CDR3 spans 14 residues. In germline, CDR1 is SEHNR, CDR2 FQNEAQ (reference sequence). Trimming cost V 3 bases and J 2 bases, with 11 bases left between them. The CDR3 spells CASSLRDTAYEQYF. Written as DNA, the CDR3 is TGTGCCAGCAGCTTGCGGGACACTGCCTACGAGCAGTACTTC.

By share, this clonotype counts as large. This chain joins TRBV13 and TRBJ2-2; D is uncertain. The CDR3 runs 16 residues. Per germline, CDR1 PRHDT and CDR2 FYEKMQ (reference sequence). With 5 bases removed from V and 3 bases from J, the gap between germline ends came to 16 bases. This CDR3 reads CASSPRAPPDTGELFF. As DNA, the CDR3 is TGTGCCAGCAGCCCCCGGGCCCCGCCAGACACCGGGGAGCTGTTTTTT.

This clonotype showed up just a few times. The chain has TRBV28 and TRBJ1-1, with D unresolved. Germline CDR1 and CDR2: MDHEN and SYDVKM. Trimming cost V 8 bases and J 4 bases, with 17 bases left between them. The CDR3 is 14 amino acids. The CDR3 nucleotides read TGTGCCAGCGGGTGGAGGTCAGGAACCACTGAAGCTTTCTTT. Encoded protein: CASGWRSGTTEAFF.

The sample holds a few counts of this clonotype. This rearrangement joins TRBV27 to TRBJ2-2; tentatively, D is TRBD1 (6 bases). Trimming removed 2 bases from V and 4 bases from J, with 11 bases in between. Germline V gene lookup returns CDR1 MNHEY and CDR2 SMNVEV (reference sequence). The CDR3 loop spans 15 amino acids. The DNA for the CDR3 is TGTGCCAGCAGTTTACCAGGGGCCCTCACCGGGGAGCTGTTTTTT. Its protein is CASSLPGALTGELFF.

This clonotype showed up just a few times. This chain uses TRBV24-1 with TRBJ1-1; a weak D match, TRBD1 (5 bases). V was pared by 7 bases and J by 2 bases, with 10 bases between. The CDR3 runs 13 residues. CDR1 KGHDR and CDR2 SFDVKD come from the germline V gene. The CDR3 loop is CATRGDVNTEAFF. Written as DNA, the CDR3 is TGTGCCACCAGAGGGGACGTCAACACTGAAGCTTTCTTT.

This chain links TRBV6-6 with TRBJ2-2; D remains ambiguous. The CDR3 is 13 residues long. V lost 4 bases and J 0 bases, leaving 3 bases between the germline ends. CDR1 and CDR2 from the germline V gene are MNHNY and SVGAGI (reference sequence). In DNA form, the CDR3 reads TGTGCCAGCAGTTCTACGAACACCGGGGAGCTGTTTTTT. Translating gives CASSSTNTGELFF.

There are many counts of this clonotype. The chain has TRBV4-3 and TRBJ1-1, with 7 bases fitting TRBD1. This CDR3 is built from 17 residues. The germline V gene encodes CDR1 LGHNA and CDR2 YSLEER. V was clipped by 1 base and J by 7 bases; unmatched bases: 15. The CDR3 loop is CASSQGATYRGPVEAFF. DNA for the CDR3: TGCGCCAGCAGCCAAGGGGCTACTTACAGGGGACCGGTTGAAGCTTTCTTT.

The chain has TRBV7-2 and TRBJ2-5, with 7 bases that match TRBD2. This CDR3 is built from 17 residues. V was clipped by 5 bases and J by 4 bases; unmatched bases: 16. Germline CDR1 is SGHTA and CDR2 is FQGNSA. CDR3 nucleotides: TGTGCCAGCAGCGTGAAATGGGGCGGGAGAGGCCGAGAGACCCAGTACTTC. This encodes CASSVKWGGRGRETQYF.

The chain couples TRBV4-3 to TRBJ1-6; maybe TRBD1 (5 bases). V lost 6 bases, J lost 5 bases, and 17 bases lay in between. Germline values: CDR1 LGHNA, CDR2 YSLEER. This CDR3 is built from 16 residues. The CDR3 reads CASRTRVSGHNSPLHF. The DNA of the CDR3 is TGCGCCAGCAGAACTAGGGTCTCGGGGCATAATTCACCCCTCCACTTT.

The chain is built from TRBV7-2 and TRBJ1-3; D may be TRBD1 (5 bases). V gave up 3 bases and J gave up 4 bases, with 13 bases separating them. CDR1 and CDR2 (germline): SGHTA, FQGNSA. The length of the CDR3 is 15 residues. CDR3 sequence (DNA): TGTGCCAGCAGCTTCGAATGGGGGTCCGGAAACACCATATATTTT. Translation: CASSFEWGSGNTIYF.

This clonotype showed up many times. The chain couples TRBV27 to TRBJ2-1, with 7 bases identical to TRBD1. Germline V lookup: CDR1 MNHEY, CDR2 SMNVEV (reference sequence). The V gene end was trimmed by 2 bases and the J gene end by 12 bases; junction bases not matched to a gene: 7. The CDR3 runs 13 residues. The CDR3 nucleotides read TGTGCCAGCAGTTTACTACAGGGGTGGTCGCAGTTCTTC. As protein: CASSLLQGWSQFF.